The next 12 T cell receptor beta chains were all read from a single sample in a study of Ad26.COV2.S vaccination and SARS-CoV-2 variants. This sample's treatment: around 19 received Ad26.COV2.S at low or high dose, single or two shots; a few received placebo; per-sample allocation not given. Repertoires come from day 63 after the first vaccine or placebo injection. Profiling relied on immunoSEQ multiplex PCR, and the TCRdb table lists in-frame clones only, not all of them. Found here are fewer than 600,000 clones, around 89% of them singletons; the top ten hold approximately 1.7%. Sequences were derived from peripheral blood, sampled in a trial of Ad26.COV2.S vaccine versus placebo. All receptors derive from a person aged 18-65 years who received the Ad26.COV2.S COVID-19 vaccine or a placebo.

This rearrangement joins TRBV30 to TRBJ1-5, with TRBD1 as a possible D gene (6 bases). The germline V gene has CDR1 GTSNPN and CDR2 SVGIG (reference sequence). V lost 2 bases to trimming and J lost 14 bases, with 22 bases between them. The CDR3 runs to 14 residues. CDR3 loop: CAWSPRGAYLVEHF. DNA of the CDR3: TGTGCCTGGAGTCCACGGGGGGCCTATCTGGTCGAGCATTTT.

The DNA of the CDR3 is TGCGCCAGCAGTTTATTTCGGACAGAAGTCCCTGAAGCTTTCTTT. Encoded protein: CASSLFRTEVPEAFF. V is TRBV5-1 and J is TRBJ1-1; a possible D gene is TRBD1 (6 bases). CDR1 is SGHRS and CDR2 is YFSETQ in the germline V gene. V was trimmed by 5 bases and J by 6 bases, leaving 20 bases between them. The CDR3 spans 15 residues.

This sequence joins TRBV11-2 and TRBJ2-5, with D uncertain. The CDR3 extends over 13 amino acids. Trimming stripped 3 bases from V and 0 bases from J, with 5 bases between. The germline V gene has CDR1 SGHAT and CDR2 FQNNGV. CDR3 sequence reads: CASSFGYQETQYF. CDR3 sequence (DNA): TGTGCCAGCAGCTTTGGGTACCAAGAGACCCAGTACTTC.

This clone was seen a few times. V gene TRBV4-1 combines with J gene TRBJ2-7; 7 nucleotides align to TRBD2. This CDR3 contains 14 residues. The germline V gene encodes CDR1 MGHRA and CDR2 YSYEKL. The junction had 6 bases not matched to a gene; V was cut back by 4 bases and J by 3 bases. The CDR3 loop is CASSPGLVVYEQYF. The DNA of the CDR3 is TGCGCCAGCAGCCCCGGACTAGTAGTCTACGAGCAGTACTTC.

A word on this clone: Other DNA sequences in this specimen translate into the identical CDR3. The V call is TRBV19, the J call TRBJ1-4; D gene ambiguous. Germline V gene sequence: CDR1 LNHDA, CDR2 SQIVND (reference sequence). CDR3 length: 15 residues. V lost 3 bases and J 0 bases, leaving 8 bases between the germline ends. CDR3 sequence: CASSISSATNEKLFF. Written as DNA, the CDR3 is TGTGCCAGTAGTATTTCGTCAGCAACTAATGAAAAACTGTTTTTT.

The V call is TRBV15, the J call TRBJ2-1; 7 positions match TRBD1. With 8 bases clipped from V and 5 bases from J, the junction kept 15 bases outside the gene matches. This CDR3 region has 16 residues. CDR1 is LNHNV, CDR2 YYDKDF, per germline (reference sequence). Here the CDR3 reads CATREEPTGMHNEQFF. CDR3 sequence (DNA): TGTGCCACCCGAGAGGAACCGACAGGGATGCACAATGAGCAGTTCTTC.

V and J are TRBV18 and TRBJ2-5; no clear D gene. V lost 4 bases and J 5 bases, leaving 11 bases between the germline ends. Per germline, CDR1 KGHSH and CDR2 LQKENI. The CDR3 is made up of 13 amino acids. DNA for the CDR3: TGTGCCAGCTCACGGAGCTCTTCGGAGACCCAGTACTTC. Its translation is CASSRSSSETQYF.

This clone was seen many times. The V gene is TRBV7-3, the J gene TRBJ1-2; 8 nucleotides line up with TRBD1. Germline loops: CDR1 SGHTA, CDR2 FQGTGA. This CDR3 is built from 13 residues. V dropped 6 bases and J dropped 8; count of bases not matched to a gene: 8. The CDR3 reads CASRQNDRGGYTF. In DNA form, the CDR3 reads TGTGCCAGCAGACAAAACGACAGGGGCGGCTACACCTTC.

CDR3 nucleotides: TGTGCCAGTAGTACCACAAGGAGCTCCTATAATTCACCCCTCCACTTT. Protein: CASSTTRSSYNSPLHF. The chain is built from TRBV19 and TRBJ1-6; D gene uncertain. The germline V and J ends were trimmed by 4 bases and 0 bases, with 10 bases remaining between them. The CDR3 length is 16 residues. CDR1 is LNHDA and CDR2 is SQIVND in the germline V gene (reference sequence).

The V call is TRBV19, the J call TRBJ2-1; 9 positions agree with TRBD2. The CDR3 runs to 16 residues. The V gene's germline CDR1 is LNHDA and CDR2 SQIVND (reference sequence). The ends lost 0 bases at V and 9 bases at J; junction bases unmatched: 9. This CDR3 reads CASSIDPTSGQGEQFF. CDR3 in DNA: TGTGCCAGTAGTATAGATCCCACTAGCGGGCAGGGTGAGCAGTTCTTC.

This clone was seen a few times. The V gene is TRBV6-2 or TRBV6-3, the J gene TRBJ2-3, with 7 bases identical to TRBD2. Trimming cost V 5 bases and J 5 bases; bases outside gene matches: 10. Germline V gives CDR1 MNHEY, CDR2 SVGEGT. The length of the CDR3 is 15 residues. CDR3 amino acids: CASSGTIPLRDTQYF. Written as DNA, the CDR3 is TGTGCCAGCAGTGGGACTATCCCTCTGAGAGATACGCAGTATTTT.

CDR3 in DNA: TGCGCCAGCGGGGAAGATACGCAGTATTTT. As protein: CASGEDTQYF. This sequence joins TRBV4-1 and TRBJ2-3; D is uncertain. CDR3 size: 10 residues. Trimming removed 8 bases at V and 5 bases at J, with 5 bases between. Germline V gives CDR1 MGHRA, CDR2 YSYEKL.